These T cell receptor beta chains were read from a single sample in a study of beta chain features in type 1 diabetes. The data were produced by immunoSEQ multiplex PCR, yet TCRdb's version contains in-frame clones alone and is incomplete. The table lists about 160,000 clones, 50% to 70% of them singletons, with about 0.089% in the top ten. Sequences were obtained from naive CD4+ T cells from blood. These receptors originate from a man between 25 and 39 years old with type 1 diabetes. Both conserved end residues are part of each CDR3. The order of the fields is clone size, J gene, V gene, D gene, CDR3 protein, CDR3 DNA. A D gene is named only where the DNA matches it firmly. Only part of the rows carry a size: once, few, many, or a class if the clone is expanded.

clone size: -; J gene: TRBJ1-2; V gene: TRBV4-3; D gene: TRBD1; CDR3 protein: CASSRIPGQGDGYTF; CDR3 DNA: TGCGCCAGCAGCCGCATACCGGGACAGGGGGATGGCTACACCTTC
clone size: -; J gene: TRBJ2-5; V gene: TRBV7-2; D gene: -; CDR3 protein: CASSAKETQYF; CDR3 DNA: TGTGCCAGCAGCGCCAAAGAGACCCAGTACTTC
clone size: -; J gene: TRBJ2-3; V gene: TRBV13; D gene: -; CDR3 protein: CASSLGTSTDTQYF; CDR3 DNA: TGTGCCAGCAGCTTAGGGACTAGCACAGATACGCAGTATTTT
clone size: -; J gene: TRBJ2-7; V gene: TRBV10-3; D gene: -; CDR3 protein: CAISGTVSYEQYF; CDR3 DNA: TGTGCCATCAGTGGGACGGTCTCCTACGAGCAGTACTTC
clone size: -; J gene: TRBJ2-3; V gene: TRBV29-1; D gene: -; CDR3 protein: CSVELTSHTQYF; CDR3 DNA: TGCAGCGTCGAGTTAACTAGTCATACGCAGTATTTT
clone size: -; J gene: TRBJ2-1; V gene: TRBV25-1; D gene: TRBD2; CDR3 protein: CASSGSGADNEQFF; CDR3 DNA: TGTGCCAGCAGTGGTAGCGGGGCAGACAATGAGCAGTTCTTC
clone size: -; J gene: TRBJ2-1; V gene: TRBV15; D gene: TRBD1; CDR3 protein: CATSRARGPLKGNEQFF; CDR3 DNA: TGTGCCACCAGCAGAGCCAGGGGGCCGCTCAAGGGGAATGAGCAGTTCTTC
clone size: -; J gene: TRBJ2-1; V gene: TRBV4-3; D gene: -; CDR3 protein: CASSLADSYNEQFF; CDR3 DNA: TGCGCCAGCAGCCTAGCGGATTCCTACAATGAGCAGTTCTTC
clone size: -; J gene: TRBJ2-2; V gene: TRBV19; D gene: -; CDR3 protein: CASSIDRINTGELFF; CDR3 DNA: TGTGCCAGTAGTATAGATCGGATAAACACCGGGGAGCTGTTTTTT
clone size: -; J gene: TRBJ2-7; V gene: TRBV28; D gene: -; CDR3 protein: CASSPPPGRQYF; CDR3 DNA: TGTGCCAGCAGTCCTCCCCCGGGGAGGCAGTACTTC
clone size: -; J gene: TRBJ2-7; V gene: TRBV20-1; D gene: -; CDR3 protein: CSATQGYEQYF; CDR3 DNA: TGCAGTGCTACACAGGGCTACGAGCAGTACTTC
clone size: -; J gene: TRBJ1-5; V gene: TRBV7-2; D gene: -; CDR3 protein: CASSLGTAQPQHF; CDR3 DNA: TGTGCCAGCAGCTTAGGGACGGCACAGCCCCAGCATTTT
clone size: -; J gene: TRBJ1-4; V gene: TRBV29-1; D gene: -; CDR3 protein: CSVVFGATNEKLFF; CDR3 DNA: TGCAGCGTTGTCTTTGGGGCAACTAATGAAAAACTGTTTTTT
clone size: -; J gene: TRBJ1-2; V gene: TRBV6-5; D gene: -; CDR3 protein: CASSFGRDYGYTF; CDR3 DNA: TGTGCCAGCAGTTTTGGACGGGACTATGGCTACACCTTC
clone size: -; J gene: TRBJ2-1; V gene: TRBV14; D gene: -; CDR3 protein: CASSQGAAEKQFF; CDR3 DNA: TGTGCCAGCAGCCAAGGGGCAGCCGAAAAGCAGTTCTTC
clone size: few; J gene: TRBJ2-1; V gene: TRBV11-2; D gene: -; CDR3 protein: CASSWDNEQFF; CDR3 DNA: TGTGCCAGCAGCTGGGACAATGAGCAGTTCTTC
clone size: -; J gene: TRBJ2-7; V gene: TRBV14; D gene: TRBD1; CDR3 protein: CASSNGQGREQYF; CDR3 DNA: TGTGCCAGCAGCAACGGACAGGGCCGCGAGCAGTACTTC
clone size: once; J gene: TRBJ2-7; V gene: TRBV7-9; D gene: -; CDR3 protein: CASSQSGSYEQYF; CDR3 DNA: TGTGCCAGCAGCCAAAGTGGCTCCTACGAGCAGTACTTC
clone size: -; J gene: TRBJ1-6; V gene: TRBV18; D gene: -; CDR3 protein: CASSFTTGGDNSPLHF; CDR3 DNA: TGTGCCAGCTCATTTACGACAGGAGGCGATAATTCACCCCTCCACTTT
clone size: -; J gene: TRBJ2-5; V gene: TRBV29-1; D gene: -; CDR3 protein: CSAQQVRGETQYF; CDR3 DNA: TGCAGCGCCCAACAGGTCCGGGGAGAGACCCAGTACTTC
clone size: few; J gene: TRBJ2-7; V gene: TRBV9; D gene: TRBD1; CDR3 protein: CASSGRDSGYEQYF; CDR3 DNA: TGTGCCAGCAGCGGCCGGGACAGTGGCTACGAGCAGTACTTC
clone size: few; J gene: TRBJ1-2; V gene: TRBV10-3; D gene: TRBD1; CDR3 protein: CAIRDDGTVNGYTF; CDR3 DNA: TGTGCCATCAGGGATGATGGGACAGTGAATGGCTACACCTTC
clone size: -; J gene: TRBJ2-5; V gene: TRBV18; D gene: -; CDR3 protein: CASSPAGQETQYF; CDR3 DNA: TGTGCCAGCTCCCCAGCGGGCCAAGAGACCCAGTACTTC
clone size: -; J gene: TRBJ2-6; V gene: TRBV7-9; D gene: -; CDR3 protein: CASSLGQVLSSGANVLTF; CDR3 DNA: TGTGCCAGCAGCTTAGGACAGGTCCTGAGCTCTGGGGCCAACGTCCTGACTTTC
clone size: -; J gene: TRBJ2-5; V gene: TRBV7-2; D gene: TRBD2; CDR3 protein: CASSSSGALQETQYF; CDR3 DNA: TGTGCCAGCAGCTCTAGCGGGGCCCTCCAAGAGACCCAGTACTTC
clone size: -; J gene: TRBJ2-7; V gene: TRBV7-2; D gene: -; CDR3 protein: CASSRAEFYEQYF; CDR3 DNA: TGTGCCAGCTCTCGGGCGGAATTCTACGAGCAGTACTTC
clone size: -; J gene: TRBJ2-5; V gene: TRBV29-1; D gene: -; CDR3 protein: CSVEEYPRGGAETQYF; CDR3 DNA: TGCAGCGTTGAAGAATACCCTAGGGGGGGCGCAGAGACCCAGTACTTC
clone size: once; J gene: TRBJ2-5; V gene: TRBV7-9; D gene: -; CDR3 protein: CASSPPGASQETQYF; CDR3 DNA: TGTGCCAGCAGCCCGCCGGGTGCTAGCCAAGAGACCCAGTACTTC
clone size: -; J gene: TRBJ1-2; V gene: TRBV7-9; D gene: -; CDR3 protein: CASSYGQSPAYGYTF; CDR3 DNA: TGTGCCAGCAGCTATGGACAGTCCCCCGCCTATGGCTACACCTTC
clone size: -; J gene: TRBJ2-7; V gene: TRBV7-2; D gene: TRBD1; CDR3 protein: CASSLLLGQGYYEQYF; CDR3 DNA: TGTGCCAGCAGCTTACTTTTGGGACAGGGGTACTACGAGCAGTACTTC
clone size: few; J gene: TRBJ2-3; V gene: TRBV2; D gene: -; CDR3 protein: CASRTGPTDTQYF; CDR3 DNA: TGTGCCAGCAGGACAGGTCCCACAGATACGCAGTATTTT
clone size: -; J gene: TRBJ2-1; V gene: TRBV2; D gene: -; CDR3 protein: CASSQATGQFF; CDR3 DNA: TGTGCCAGCAGTCAGGCCACGGGGCAGTTCTTC
clone size: once; J gene: TRBJ1-6; V gene: TRBV7-9; D gene: -; CDR3 protein: CASSREQGHNSPLHF; CDR3 DNA: TGTGCCAGCAGCCGGGAACAGGGTCATAATTCACCCCTCCACTTT
clone size: -; J gene: TRBJ1-4; V gene: TRBV30; D gene: -; CDR3 protein: CACAMVPATATNEKLFF; CDR3 DNA: TGTGCCTGTGCAATGGTGCCAGCCACTGCAACTAATGAAAAACTGTTTTTT
clone size: -; J gene: TRBJ1-2; V gene: TRBV4-3; D gene: TRBD1; CDR3 protein: CASSRWGQGAGGYTF; CDR3 DNA: TGCGCCAGCAGCCGGTGGGGACAGGGGGCAGGAGGCTACACCTTC
clone size: -; J gene: TRBJ1-1; V gene: TRBV10-3; D gene: -; CDR3 protein: CAISGELTVYTEAFF; CDR3 DNA: TGTGCCATCAGTGGGGAACTTACAGTTTACACTGAAGCTTTCTTT
clone size: -; J gene: TRBJ2-1; V gene: TRBV19; D gene: TRBD1; CDR3 protein: CASSSRDSHNEQFF; CDR3 DNA: TGTGCCAGTAGTTCCCGGGACAGCCACAATGAGCAGTTCTTC
clone size: -; J gene: TRBJ1-6; V gene: TRBV4-3; D gene: -; CDR3 protein: CASSQEHGFVTPLHF; CDR3 DNA: TGCGCCAGCAGCCAAGAACATGGGTTTGTGACACCCCTCCACTTT
clone size: -; J gene: TRBJ2-7; V gene: TRBV4-3; D gene: TRBD1; CDR3 protein: CASSHVDREREQYF; CDR3 DNA: TGCGCCAGCAGCCACGTTGACAGGGAGCGCGAGCAGTACTTC
clone size: -; J gene: TRBJ2-1; V gene: TRBV4-3; D gene: -; CDR3 protein: CASSQVLGGANEQFF; CDR3 DNA: TGCGCCAGCAGCCAAGTCCTTGGCGGGGCCAATGAGCAGTTCTTC
clone size: few; J gene: TRBJ2-3; V gene: TRBV9; D gene: -; CDR3 protein: CASSALARSTDTQYF; CDR3 DNA: TGTGCCAGCAGCGCTTTAGCCCGAAGCACAGATACGCAGTATTTT
clone size: -; J gene: TRBJ2-7; V gene: TRBV10-3; D gene: -; CDR3 protein: CAISESHEQYF; CDR3 DNA: TGTGCCATCAGTGAGTCCCACGAGCAGTACTTC
clone size: few; J gene: TRBJ1-5; V gene: TRBV27; D gene: -; CDR3 protein: CASSNRAGNQPQHF; CDR3 DNA: TGTGCCAGCAGCAACAGGGCTGGCAATCAGCCCCAGCATTTT
clone size: -; J gene: TRBJ2-3; V gene: TRBV7-9; D gene: -; CDR3 protein: CASSFRVTETDTQYF; CDR3 DNA: TGTGCCAGCAGCTTCCGGGTAACGGAGACAGATACGCAGTATTTT
clone size: -; J gene: TRBJ2-7; V gene: TRBV29-1; D gene: TRBD1; CDR3 protein: CSVDTGVEQYF; CDR3 DNA: TGCAGCGTGGACACAGGGGTCGAGCAGTACTTC
clone size: -; J gene: TRBJ2-3; V gene: TRBV4-3; D gene: -; CDR3 protein: CASRPYATGTDTQYF; CDR3 DNA: TGCGCCAGCAGACCCTATGCTACTGGCACAGATACGCAGTATTTT
clone size: -; J gene: TRBJ2-3; V gene: TRBV29-1; D gene: -; CDR3 protein: CSAQGSSTDTQYF; CDR3 DNA: TGCAGCGCACAGGGTTCTAGCACAGATACGCAGTATTTT
clone size: -; J gene: TRBJ1-5; V gene: TRBV30; D gene: TRBD1; CDR3 protein: CAWSAGGNQPQHF; CDR3 DNA: TGTGCCTGGTCAGCAGGGGGAAATCAGCCCCAGCATTTT
clone size: few; J gene: TRBJ2-1; V gene: TRBV30; D gene: -; CDR3 protein: CAWSVASTSYNEQFF; CDR3 DNA: TGTGCCTGGAGTGTTGCATCCACTAGCTACAATGAGCAGTTCTTC
clone size: -; J gene: TRBJ1-2; V gene: TRBV7-2; D gene: TRBD1; CDR3 protein: CASSFDREYGYTF; CDR3 DNA: TGTGCCAGCAGCTTCGACAGGGAGTATGGCTACACCTTC
clone size: few; J gene: TRBJ2-3; V gene: TRBV10-3; D gene: TRBD2; CDR3 protein: CAISPSGGGTDTQYF; CDR3 DNA: TGTGCCATCAGCCCTAGCGGGGGGGGCACAGATACGCAGTATTTT
clone size: -; J gene: TRBJ2-7; V gene: TRBV27; D gene: -; CDR3 protein: CASRRDPGEQYF; CDR3 DNA: TGTGCCAGCAGAAGGGACCCGGGCGAGCAGTACTTC
clone size: -; J gene: TRBJ2-3; V gene: TRBV11-2; D gene: -; CDR3 protein: CASSLDRRGPPYF; CDR3 DNA: TGTGCCAGCAGCTTAGATAGGCGGGGCCCCCCGTATTTT